The T cell receptor beta chain described here comes from a study of cytomegalovirus exposure and HLA in healthy donors. Overall study findings and caveats: It was assumed in the presence/absence analyses that sequencing depth was roughly uniform across donors.

As for this clone: Its antigen is not known.

With 60 Vbeta and 13 Jbeta primers, the PCR was carried out. Clones were sequenced by immunoSEQ multiplex PCR, and TCRdb holds only the in-frame ones, with some missing. The sample contains under 200,000 clones, roughly 83% of which appear only once. There are 17 residues in the CDR3. This TCR came from a man younger than 45 in good health and CMV-seronegative. Material for sequencing was PBMCs. This chain joins TRBV21-1 and TRBJ1-5; TRBD1, the table's D call, lacks a check against the DNA. TRBV21-1 is labeled a pseudogene. The CDR3 DNA is TGTGCCAGCAGCAAAGAGGGGAACGGGTATAGCAATCAGCCCCAGCATTTT. Amino acids: CASSKEGNGYSNQPQHF.